These 20 T cell receptor beta chains were all obtained from the same sample, sequenced in a study of blood T cell repertoires in COVID-19. The data were produced by immunoSEQ multiplex PCR, yet TCRdb's version contains in-frame clones alone and is incomplete. This sample has hundreds of thousands of clones; over 75% occur once, and the top ten carry 3% to 3.5%. Sequenced input: PBMCs or T cells enriched from blood (not recorded which). The receptors were gathered from a woman aged 60 to 75 who had recovered from COVID-19.

The chain has TRBV2 and TRBJ2-4, with 7 bases identical to TRBD1. This CDR3 contains 15 residues. With V trimmed by 9 bases and J by 1 base, 9 bases remained unmatched. Germline CDR1 reads SNHLY; CDR2 reads FYNNEI. The CDR3 here is CASHQRQGAKNIQYF. The CDR3 DNA reads as TGTGCCAGTCACCAAAGACAGGGCGCCAAAAACATTCAGTACTTC.

This clone has just a few counts. The chain recombines TRBV3-1 (or the pseudogene TRBV3-2) with TRBJ2-7; D not certain. Germline CDR1 reads LGHDT; CDR2 reads YNNKEL (reference sequence). The CDR3 is made up of 14 amino acids. V was trimmed by 0 bases and J by 7 bases, leaving 13 bases between them. CDR3 DNA: TGTGCCAGCAGCCAAGAATCCCAATCGCGGGAGCAGTACTTC. Its protein is CASSQESQSREQYF.

CDR3 residues: CASSQDRTGGFYTF. Written as DNA, the CDR3 is TGCGCCAGCAGCCAAGATCGGACAGGGGGTTTCTACACCTTC. The V and J genes are TRBV4-3 and TRBJ1-2; 10 bases match TRBD1. With V trimmed by 0 bases and J by 10 bases, 5 bases remained unmatched. This CDR3 has 14 amino acids. The germline V gene has CDR1 LGHNA and CDR2 YSLEER.

The CDR3 here is CASSLDRYYGYTF. The CDR3 DNA is TGTGCCAGCAGTTTGGACAGATACTATGGCTACACCTTC. The chain recombines TRBV12-3 or TRBV12-4 with TRBJ1-2, with a tentative D call TRBD1 (6 bases). The CDR3 is 13 residues long. The V gene lost 3 bases and the J gene lost 3 bases, with 8 bases spanning the gap.

The V call is TRBV19, the J call TRBJ1-5, with a weak D call TRBD1 (6 bases). Between the trimmed V and J ends, which lost 3 bases and 2 bases, there was a span of 14 bases. CDR1 and CDR2 from the germline V gene are LNHDA and SQIVND (reference sequence). The CDR3 runs to 16 residues. The DNA for the CDR3 is TGTGCCAGTAGTATGAATTGGGGGCCTGGCAATCAGCCCCAGCATTTT. Encoded protein: CASSMNWGPGNQPQHF.

The CDR3 sequence is CASSPQGGEGQPQHF. The CDR3 bases are TGTGCCAGCAGCCCACAGGGAGGGGAAGGCCAGCCCCAGCATTTT. The chain uses TRBV7-3 and TRBJ1-5, with TRBD1 as a possible D gene (6 bases). The CDR3 runs to 15 residues. Germline-derived CDR1 and CDR2 are SGHTA and FQGTGA. The ends were cut back, 5 bases at V and 7 bases at J, with 18 bases in the middle. The entire variable domain, with the rest obtained from reference TRBV7-3 and TRBJ1-5, is as follows: GAGVSQTPSNKVTEKGKYVELRCDPISGHTALYWYRQSLGQGPEFLIYFQGTGAADDSGLPNDRFFAVRPEGSVSTLKIQRTERGDSAVYLCASSPQGGEGQPQHFGDGTRLSIL.

This clone was seen a handful of times. V is TRBV18 and J is TRBJ1-1, with a possible D match to TRBD1 (6 bases). Germline CDR1 and CDR2: KGHSH and LQKENI. V gave up 5 bases and J gave up 0 bases, with 13 bases separating them. CDR3 length equals 15 residues. The CDR3 DNA reads as TGTGCCAGCTCAGGGGGGGGCCAGATGAACACTGAAGCTTTCTTT. Its translation: CASSGGGQMNTEAFF. Complete variable domain (other parts from reference TRBV18 and TRBJ1-1): NAGVMQNPRHLVRRRGQEARLRCSPMKGHSHVYWYRQLPEEGLKFMVYLQKENIIDESGMPKERFSAEFPKEGPSILRIQQVVRGDSAAYFCASSGGGQMNTEAFFGQGTRLTVV.

This clone occurred once. This chain connects TRBV9 to TRBJ1-6, with 8 positions matching TRBD1. The CDR3 extends over 15 amino acids. Germline V gives CDR1 SGDLS, CDR2 YYNGEE. The V and J ends lost 0 bases and 8 bases, in that order; junction bases with no gene match: 4. The CDR3 reads CASSVGTGQDSPLHF. The CDR3 DNA sequence: TGTGCCAGCAGCGTAGGGACAGGGCAAGATTCACCCCTCCACTTT.

The CDR3 coding sequence is TGTGCCAGCAGCTTGGACGCAGGGGGAAATGGAGAGACCCAGTACTTC. This codes for CASSLDAGGNGETQYF. The J gene is TRBJ2-5, the V gene TRBV5-8, with 7 nucleotides matching TRBD1. The germline gives CDR1 SGHTS, CDR2 YDEGEE. The CDR3 sequence is 16 residues long. J gave up 4 bases and V 0 bases, and 9 bases lay outside the gene matches.

J is TRBJ2-1 and V is TRBV5-4; 14 positions match TRBD2. Germline lookup yields CDR1 SGHNT and CDR2 YYREEE (reference sequence). The CDR3 spans 18 residues. V lost 6 bases, J lost 1 base, and 9 bases stayed unmatched. CDR3 DNA sequence: TGTGCCAGCAAACCGGGACTAGCGGGAGCTCGGTCCTACAATGAGCAGTTCTTC. Amino acids: CASKPGLAGARSYNEQFF. Combining the CDR3 with reference TRBV5-4 and TRBJ2-1 gives the whole variable domain ETGVTQSPTHLIKTRGQQVTLRCSSQSGHNTVSWYQQALGQGPQFIFQYYREEENGRGNFPPRFSGLQFPNYSSELNVNALELDDSALYLCASKPGLAGARSYNEQFFGPGTRLTVL.

A single count supports this clone. The rearrangement joins TRBV4-3 to TRBJ1-2, with 9 positions matching TRBD1. Germline lookup yields CDR1 LGHNA and CDR2 YSLEER. The CDR3 extends over 14 amino acids. Unmatched junction bases numbered 4, after V lost 4 bases and J lost 4 bases. DNA of the CDR3: TGCGCCAGCAGCCTAACAGGGGGCTTCTATGGCTACACCTTC. It codes for CASSLTGGFYGYTF.

The rearrangement uses TRBV4-3 and TRBJ1-4; tentative D call: TRBD1 (6 bases). V was pared by 4 bases and J by 8 bases, with 17 bases between. The CDR3 sequence is 15 residues long. Germline V CDR1 and CDR2: LGHNA, YSLEER. The CDR3 reads CASSRGEGVQEKLFF. The CDR3 region has the DNA TGCGCCAGCAGCCGCGGGGAGGGGGTACAGGAAAAACTGTTTTTT.

DNA of the CDR3: TGTGCTAGGGCCGGAGACACCTTC. Its protein is CARAGDTF. The chain has TRBV12-5 and TRBJ1-2; D not certain. Germline V gene sequence: CDR1 LGHNT, CDR2 FRNRAP. The ends were cut back, 9 bases at V and 12 bases at J, with 8 bases in the middle. CDR3 length: 8 residues.

The gene calls are TRBV7-9 and TRBJ1-6; no clear D. CDR1 and CDR2 (germline): SEHNR, FQNEAQ (reference sequence). The CDR3 covers 14 residues. The V gene lost 5 bases and the J gene lost 8 bases, with 13 bases spanning the gap. The CDR3 DNA reads as TGTGCCAGCAGCCTGGCAAGCGGAGATTCACCCCTCCACTTT. Translating gives CASSLASGDSPLHF.

The J gene is TRBJ2-4, the V gene TRBV25-1; the D is unclear. This CDR3 contains 14 residues. In germline, CDR1 is MGHDK, CDR2 SYGVNS. The germline V and J ends were trimmed by 2 bases and 8 bases, with 13 bases remaining between them. The CDR3, as DNA: TGTGCCAGCAGTGAAGGGCCGCCACTGGACATTCAGTACTTC. It specifies CASSEGPPLDIQYF.

The chain is built from TRBV5-4 and TRBJ2-1, with D perhaps matching TRBD1 (5 bases). V was trimmed by 4 bases and J by 4 bases, leaving 15 bases between them. CDR3 length: 15 amino acids. Germline CDR1 SGHNT, CDR2 YYREEE (reference sequence). The CDR3, as DNA: TGTGCCAGCAGCACGTTCTTAGGGGAATACAATGAGCAGTTCTTC. Its translation: CASSTFLGEYNEQFF.

The CDR3 nucleotides are TGCGCCAGCAGCTTGTCCATAATTACAGGGAACTCTGGAAACACCATATATTTT. Protein: CASSLSIITGNSGNTIYF. This sequence joins TRBV5-1 and TRBJ1-3; TRBD1 might be the D (6 bases). V dropped 1 base and J dropped 0 bases, with 17 bases sitting between them. Per the germline V gene, CDR1 is SGHRS and CDR2 is YFSETQ. This CDR3 has 18 residues.

The rearrangement joins TRBV5-1 to TRBJ2-3, with D perhaps matching TRBD2 (5 bases). The CDR3 loop spans 15 amino acids. Deletions cut 4 bases from V and 2 bases from J, with 14 bases between. Germline V gene data show CDR1 as SGHRS and CDR2 as YFSETQ. The CDR3 sequence: CASSIAGSDTDTQYF. The DNA of the CDR3 is TGCGCCAGCAGCATCGCGGGCAGCGACACAGATACGCAGTATTTT.

Here the CDR3 DNA reads TGCGCCAGCAGTCAACGCCCAGGAGGGAACTATGGCTACACCTTC. Residues: CASSQRPGGNYGYTF. V is TRBV23-1 and J is TRBJ1-2, with no clear D. TRBV23-1 counts as an open reading frame of uncertain function. CDR3 size: 15 residues. Trimming cost V 2 bases and J 2 bases, with 12 bases left between them.

The chain combines TRBV19 with TRBJ2-7; maybe TRBD2 (5 bases). Germline V gene data show CDR1 as LNHDA and CDR2 as SQIVND (reference sequence). CDR3 length: 17 residues. The V end lost 0 bases, the J end lost 0 bases, and 15 bases lay between the germline ends. CDR3 loop: CASSIDGTGSVSYEQYF. In nucleotides, the CDR3 is TGTGCCAGTAGTATAGACGGAACGGGGTCTGTCTCCTACGAGCAGTACTTC. The complete variable domain, with remaining parts taken from reference TRBV19 and TRBJ2-7, reads DGGITQSPKYLFRKEGQNVTLSCEQNLNHDAMYWYRQDPGQGLRLIYYSQIVNDFQKGDIAEGYSVSREKKESFPLTVTSAQKNPTAFYLCASSIDGTGSVSYEQYFGPGTRLTVT.